Listed below are T cell receptor beta chains from one sample, sequenced in a study of T cells after yellow fever vaccination. TCRdb analysed the 5' RACE reads with MiXCR anew, one entry per CDR3 protein. Among 320,000 or so distinct CDR3 sequences listed, less than 9.5% were seen once. The starting material was PBMCs, obtained approximately 47 days after the first yellow fever vaccination. These receptors were taken from a man between 18 and 35 years old who received the YFV17D yellow fever vaccine. The CDR3 runs from the conserved cysteine through the conserved F or W. Fields, in order: CDR3 DNA, CDR3 protein, D gene, clone size, V gene, J gene. The D gene is left open where the match is weak. A clone size is listed for some rows: how often the clone was seen (once, few, many), or a class if it is expanded.

CDR3 DNA: TGCGCCAGCAGCTTACCCGGGGCCATGAACACTGAAGCTTTCTTT
CDR3 protein: CASSLPGAMNTEAFF
D gene: .
clone size: few
V gene: TRBV5-1
J gene: TRBJ1-1

CDR3 DNA: TGTGCCAGCAGTTACGACTGGCGTAGCAATCAGCCCCAGCATTTT
CDR3 protein: CASSYDWRSNQPQHF
D gene: .
clone size: few
V gene: TRBV6-5
J gene: TRBJ1-5

CDR3 DNA: TGCAGTGCTATTCTGGCGGGGACCAATGAGCAGTTCTTC
CDR3 protein: CSAILAGTNEQFF
D gene: .
clone size: .
V gene: TRBV20-1
J gene: TRBJ2-1

CDR3 DNA: TGCAGTGCTACCCAGACAGGGGGATATGGCTACACCTTC
CDR3 protein: CSATQTGGYGYTF
D gene: TRBD1
clone size: .
V gene: TRBV20-1
J gene: TRBJ1-2

CDR3 DNA: TGTGCCATCACCGAGCGACAGGGAGGCACCGGGGAGCTGTTTTTT
CDR3 protein: CAITERQGGTGELFF
D gene: .
clone size: .
V gene: TRBV10-3
J gene: TRBJ2-2

CDR3 DNA: TGCGCCAGCAGCTTCAACAGGGGTAACACCGGGGAGCTGTTTTTT
CDR3 protein: CASSFNRGNTGELFF
D gene: TRBD1
clone size: .
V gene: TRBV5-1
J gene: TRBJ2-2

CDR3 DNA: TGTGCCAGCAGTTACTTTGCGAGGGGCAATCAGCCCCAGCATTTT
CDR3 protein: CASSYFARGNQPQHF
D gene: .
clone size: few
V gene: TRBV6-2/TRBV6-3
J gene: TRBJ1-5

CDR3 DNA: TGTGCCAGCAGCGTTGGACCGCTTAGTCCCTACAATGAGCAGTTCTTC
CDR3 protein: CASSVGPLSPYNEQFF
D gene: .
clone size: .
V gene: TRBV7-6
J gene: TRBJ2-1

CDR3 DNA: TGCGCCAGCAGCCTACTAGTCATGGAGACCCAGTACTTC
CDR3 protein: CASSLLVMETQYF
D gene: .
clone size: few
V gene: TRBV4-1
J gene: TRBJ2-5

CDR3 DNA: TGCAGTGCTAGCTGGGAGAGGACTAGCGGGGGGATCGGGAACGAGCAGTACTTC
CDR3 protein: CSASWERTSGGIGNEQYF
D gene: TRBD2
clone size: .
V gene: TRBV20-1
J gene: TRBJ2-7

CDR3 DNA: TGTGCCAGCAGCTTAGGGGGAACTGTGGGCGTCCTGACTTTC
CDR3 protein: CASSLGGTVGVLTF
D gene: .
clone size: many
V gene: TRBV7-2
J gene: TRBJ2-6

CDR3 DNA: TGCAGCGTTGGAGAGTCTGGGGCCAACGTCCTGACTTTC
CDR3 protein: CSVGESGANVLTF
D gene: .
clone size: few
V gene: TRBV29-1
J gene: TRBJ2-6

CDR3 DNA: TGTGCCAGCAGCGCGTGGCAGGGAAACACCGGGGAGCTGTTTTTT
CDR3 protein: CASSAWQGNTGELFF
D gene: .
clone size: .
V gene: TRBV9
J gene: TRBJ2-2

CDR3 DNA: TGTGCCAGCAGTATCATAGACAGGGGAGGAGAAAAACTGTTTTTT
CDR3 protein: CASSIIDRGGEKLFF
D gene: TRBD1
clone size: .
V gene: TRBV28
J gene: TRBJ1-4

CDR3 DNA: TGTGCCAGCAGCCCTCCCGACAAATTTTTCCTCCACTTT
CDR3 protein: CASSPPDKFFLHF
D gene: .
clone size: .
V gene: TRBV7-9
J gene: TRBJ1-6

CDR3 DNA: TGTGCCACCAGTGATACTAGGACAGGGGGGGAGACCCAGTACTTC
CDR3 protein: CATSDTRTGGETQYF
D gene: TRBD1
clone size: .
V gene: TRBV24-1
J gene: TRBJ2-5

CDR3 DNA: TGTGCCTGGAGTGAACTAGTGTCCGGGGAGCTGTTTTTT
CDR3 protein: CAWSELVSGELFF
D gene: .
clone size: .
V gene: TRBV30
J gene: TRBJ2-2

CDR3 DNA: TGTGCCAGCAACATGGGGGTTGGCAATCAGCCCCAGCATTTT
CDR3 protein: CASNMGVGNQPQHF
D gene: .
clone size: few
V gene: TRBV5-8
J gene: TRBJ1-5

CDR3 DNA: TGTGCCAGCAGCTTGGAATGGGGGGCGAGGGGGAACACTGAAGCTTTCTTT
CDR3 protein: CASSLEWGARGNTEAFF
D gene: .
clone size: .
V gene: TRBV5-6
J gene: TRBJ1-1

CDR3 DNA: TGTGCCAGCAGCGTTAGGGGGGACAGGGGAACAGGGGAGCAGTACTTC
CDR3 protein: CASSVRGDRGTGEQYF
D gene: TRBD1
clone size: few
V gene: TRBV9
J gene: TRBJ2-7

CDR3 DNA: TGTGCCAGCAGTTTTGAAGGGTGGAACGAGCAGTACTTC
CDR3 protein: CASSFEGWNEQYF
D gene: .
clone size: few
V gene: TRBV12-3/TRBV12-4
J gene: TRBJ2-7

CDR3 DNA: TGTGCCAGCCTGGGGAGACAGTCTAATCAGCCCCAGCATTTT
CDR3 protein: CASLGRQSNQPQHF
D gene: .
clone size: .
V gene: TRBV12-3/TRBV12-4
J gene: TRBJ1-5

CDR3 DNA: TGTGCCAGCAGCTTAGAGGGGGGTAATGAGCAGTTCTTC
CDR3 protein: CASSLEGGNEQFF
D gene: .
clone size: .
V gene: TRBV7-9
J gene: TRBJ2-1

CDR3 DNA: TGCGCCAGCAGCAGCCAGGGGGCGAATTCACCCCTCCACTTT
CDR3 protein: CASSSQGANSPLHF
D gene: TRBD1
clone size: .
V gene: TRBV5-1
J gene: TRBJ1-6

CDR3 DNA: TGTGCCAGCAGTTTCCGGGACAGGGCGCGCGAGCAGTACTTC
CDR3 protein: CASSFRDRAREQYF
D gene: TRBD1
clone size: few
V gene: TRBV12-3/TRBV12-4
J gene: TRBJ2-7

CDR3 DNA: TGTGCCAGCAGGGAGGGACAGGGGGCATTTGAGACCTACGAGCAGTACTTC
CDR3 protein: CASREGQGAFETYEQYF
D gene: TRBD1
clone size: few
V gene: TRBV2
J gene: TRBJ2-7

CDR3 DNA: TGCGCCAGCAGTCAATCTCGAGCGGGGGCGCACACAGATACGCAGTATTTT
CDR3 protein: CASSQSRAGAHTDTQYF
D gene: TRBD2
clone size: few
V gene: TRBV23-1
J gene: TRBJ2-3

CDR3 DNA: TGCGCCAGCAGCTTGAGTGGAGGGGGGTTCCCCTACGAGCAGTACTTC
CDR3 protein: CASSLSGGGFPYEQYF
D gene: .
clone size: many
V gene: TRBV5-1
J gene: TRBJ2-7

CDR3 DNA: TGCGCCAGCAGCTCGGGACTAGCGGGGGGCTGGCTACGGGGGGCCAACGTCCTGACTTTC
CDR3 protein: CASSSGLAGGWLRGANVLTF
D gene: TRBD2
clone size: few
V gene: TRBV5-1
J gene: TRBJ2-6

CDR3 DNA: TGTGCCAGCAGCTTGCGGGACAGGGCGGATACGCAGTATTTT
CDR3 protein: CASSLRDRADTQYF
D gene: TRBD1
clone size: few
V gene: TRBV5-6
J gene: TRBJ2-3

CDR3 DNA: TGTGCCAGCAGCAGGACATATAATTCACCCCTCCACTTT
CDR3 protein: CASSRTYNSPLHF
D gene: .
clone size: .
V gene: TRBV7-3
J gene: TRBJ1-6

CDR3 DNA: TGTGCCAGCACCGCGCTCGGAGGGGGCTCCTACAATGAGCAGTTCTTC
CDR3 protein: CASTALGGGSYNEQFF
D gene: .
clone size: .
V gene: TRBV27
J gene: TRBJ2-1

CDR3 DNA: TGTGCCACCCTTTCCCGGGCTTGGGGATATAATTCACCCCTCCACTTT
CDR3 protein: CATLSRAWGYNSPLHF
D gene: .
clone size: few
V gene: TRBV6-1
J gene: TRBJ1-6

CDR3 DNA: TGTGCCAGCAGCTTAGCGTTCGGTAGCGGGGGTTTCGGCGAGCAGTACTTC
CDR3 protein: CASSLAFGSGGFGEQYF
D gene: TRBD2
clone size: many
V gene: TRBV7-8
J gene: TRBJ2-7

CDR3 DNA: TGTGCCAGCAGCTGGAAGAGGGAGACCCAGTACTTC
CDR3 protein: CASSWKRETQYF
D gene: .
clone size: many
V gene: TRBV7-2
J gene: TRBJ2-5

CDR3 DNA: TGCAGCGTTGCATTCCCCCCCCCGCAGCGCCGTGAAAAACTGTTTTTT
CDR3 protein: CSVAFPPPQRREKLFF
D gene: .
clone size: .
V gene: TRBV29-1
J gene: TRBJ1-4

CDR3 DNA: TGTGCCAGCAGCCTCCTAGGAGCGGGGGGCTACAATGAGCAGTTCTTC
CDR3 protein: CASSLLGAGGYNEQFF
D gene: TRBD2
clone size: .
V gene: TRBV14
J gene: TRBJ2-1

CDR3 DNA: TGTGCCAGCAGCTCCAGGGGAGGAGAGACCCAGTACTTC
CDR3 protein: CASSSRGGETQYF
D gene: .
clone size: .
V gene: TRBV7-9
J gene: TRBJ2-5

CDR3 DNA: TGTGCCAGCAGCTCGGGGGGGGCCGAGACCCAGTACTTC
CDR3 protein: CASSSGGAETQYF
D gene: TRBD2
clone size: .
V gene: TRBV7-2
J gene: TRBJ2-5

CDR3 DNA: TGTGCCAGCAGCCGTTCAAGCCTAGCGTTAGGCACAGATACGCAGTATTTT
CDR3 protein: CASSRSSLALGTDTQYF
D gene: .
clone size: .
V gene: TRBV7-9
J gene: TRBJ2-3

CDR3 DNA: TGTGCCAGCAGTGATTCACAGGGGGCTAGGTACGAGCAGTACTTC
CDR3 protein: CASSDSQGARYEQYF
D gene: TRBD1
clone size: .
V gene: TRBV7-2
J gene: TRBJ2-7

CDR3 DNA: TGTGCCAGCAGCCCCCAGAGTTCCTCCTACGAGCAGTACTTC
CDR3 protein: CASSPQSSSYEQYF
D gene: .
clone size: few
V gene: TRBV7-2
J gene: TRBJ2-7

CDR3 DNA: TGTGCCAGCAGCCCACCGAGGGCTGCCAGGAATTCACCCCTCCACTTT
CDR3 protein: CASSPPRAARNSPLHF
D gene: .
clone size: few
V gene: TRBV3-1
J gene: TRBJ1-6

CDR3 DNA: TGCAGTGCTCGACAGGGGGCGGCCTACGAGCAGTACTTC
CDR3 protein: CSARQGAAYEQYF
D gene: TRBD1
clone size: few
V gene: TRBV20-1
J gene: TRBJ2-7

CDR3 DNA: TGTGCCAGCTCACCGAGCCCGACACCGGAGAACACCGGGGAGCTGTTTTTT
CDR3 protein: CASSPSPTPENTGELFF
D gene: .
clone size: few
V gene: TRBV18
J gene: TRBJ2-2